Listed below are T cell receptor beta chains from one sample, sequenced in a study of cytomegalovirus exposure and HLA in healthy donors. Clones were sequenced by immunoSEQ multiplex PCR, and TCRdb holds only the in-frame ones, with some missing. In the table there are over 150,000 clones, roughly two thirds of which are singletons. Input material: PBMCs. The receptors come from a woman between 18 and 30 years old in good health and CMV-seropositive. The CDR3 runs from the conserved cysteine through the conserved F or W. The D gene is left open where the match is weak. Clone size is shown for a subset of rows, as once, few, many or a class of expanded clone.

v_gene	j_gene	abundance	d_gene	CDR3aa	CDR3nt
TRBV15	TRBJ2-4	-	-	CATSRASQNIQYF	TGTGCCACCAGCAGAGCTAGCCAAAACATTCAGTACTTC
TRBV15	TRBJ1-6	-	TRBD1	CATSRAGQGIGSPLHF	TGTGCCACCAGCAGAGCGGGACAGGGTATCGGTTCACCCCTCCACTTT
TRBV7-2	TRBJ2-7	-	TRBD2	CASSRIAGGPEQYF	TGTGCCAGCAGCCGGATAGCGGGGGGGCCGGAGCAGTACTTC
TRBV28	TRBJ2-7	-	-	CASKGGAGVYEQYF	TGTGCCAGCAAGGGGGGGGCGGGAGTGTACGAGCAGTACTTC
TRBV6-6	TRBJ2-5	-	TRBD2	CASSNGGVQETQYF	TGTGCCAGCAGTAACGGGGGGGTCCAAGAGACCCAGTACTTC
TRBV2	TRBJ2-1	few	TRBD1	CAGSPGQGMYEQFF	TGTGCCGGGTCTCCGGGACAGGGTATGTATGAGCAGTTCTTC
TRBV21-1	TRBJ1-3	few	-	CARKKDRSYPHSGNTIYF	TGTGCCCGCAAGAAGGACAGGTCATATCCCCACTCTGGAAACACCATATATTTT
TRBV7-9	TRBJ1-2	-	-	CASSLTPRGRNYGYTF	TGTGCCAGCAGCTTGACCCCCAGGGGTCGGAACTATGGCTACACCTTC
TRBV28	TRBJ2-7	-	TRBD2	CAGGEASGTGVSYEQYF	TGTGCTGGGGGAGAGGCTAGCGGGACGGGGGTCTCCTACGAGCAGTACTTC
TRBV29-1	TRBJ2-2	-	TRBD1	CSAGTGATGELFF	TGCAGCGCCGGGACAGGGGCCACCGGGGAGCTGTTTTTT
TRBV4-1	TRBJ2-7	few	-	CASSQATGPFSYEQYF	TGCGCCAGCAGCCAGGCAACAGGGCCTTTCTCCTACGAGCAGTACTTC
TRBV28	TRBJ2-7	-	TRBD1	CASTLTGAAYEQYF	TGTGCCAGCACCTTGACAGGGGCCGCCTACGAGCAGTACTTC
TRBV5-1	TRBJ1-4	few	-	CASNSNGEWYEKLFF	TGCGCCAGCAACTCTAATGGAGAGTGGTATGAAAAACTGTTTTTT
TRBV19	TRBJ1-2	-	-	CARVVSDYGYTF	TGTGCCAGAGTAGTGTCCGACTATGGCTACACCTTC
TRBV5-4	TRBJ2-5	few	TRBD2	CASRESGGAHSETQYF	TGTGCCAGCAGGGAAAGCGGGGGGGCCCATTCAGAGACCCAGTACTTC
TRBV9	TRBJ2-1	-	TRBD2	CASSISGGARYNEQFF	TGTGCCAGCAGCATTAGCGGGGGGGCTCGATACAATGAGCAGTTCTTC
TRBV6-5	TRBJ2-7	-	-	CASSPQNSYEQYF	TGTGCCAGCAGTCCACAGAACTCCTACGAGCAGTACTTC
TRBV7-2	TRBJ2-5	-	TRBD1	CASSLGTGVDETQYF	TGTGCCAGCAGCTTAGGGACAGGGGTTGACGAGACCCAGTACTTC
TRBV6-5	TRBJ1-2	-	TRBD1	CASSYTGEAGYTF	TGTGCCAGCAGTTACACAGGGGAAGCAGGCTACACCTTC
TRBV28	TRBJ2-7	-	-	CASLQSQGEQYF	TGTGCCAGCCTACAGAGCCAGGGGGAGCAGTACTTC
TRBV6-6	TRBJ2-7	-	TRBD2	CASINGAGVVYEQYF	TGTGCCAGCATTAATGGTGCGGGGGTGGTATACGAGCAGTACTTC
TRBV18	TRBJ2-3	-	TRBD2	CASSPSLAGGGTDTQYF	TGTGCCAGCTCACCATCCCTGGCGGGGGGGGGCACAGATACGCAGTATTTT